Presented here are 8 T cell receptor beta chains from one specimen sequenced in a study of cytomegalovirus exposure and HLA in healthy donors. It was with 60 Vbeta and 13 Jbeta primers that the PCR ran. Sequencing used immunoSEQ multiplex PCR; TCRdb keeps in-frame clones, though not all of them. The profile covers 120,000 or so clones, with about 80% appearing a single time and over 2.5% taken by the ten largest. Sequenced material: PBMCs. All receptors come from a male donor in good health and CMV-seronegative.

The CDR3 is CASSLGVGGNTEAFF. The CDR3 DNA sequence: TGTGCCAGCAGCTTAGGGGTAGGGGGAAATACTGAAGCTTTCTTT. This rearrangement joins TRBV7-6 to TRBJ1-1, with D possibly TRBD1 on 6 matching bases. CDR3 size: 15 residues. Germline values: CDR1 SGHVS, CDR2 FNYEAQ. The V and J ends lost 1 base and 5 bases respectively, with 14 bases between them.

This chain links TRBV25-1 with TRBJ2-4; a possible D gene is TRBD1 (7 bases). CDR1 is MGHDK and CDR2 is SYGVNS in the germline V gene. CDR3 size: 17 residues. V shed 1 base and J shed 0 bases, with 13 bases lying between them. This CDR3 reads CASSEFEQGGAKNIQYF. CDR3 nucleotides: TGTGCCAGCAGTGAATTTGAGCAGGGGGGAGCCAAAAACATTCAGTACTTC.

The V and J genes are TRBV9 and TRBJ2-2; TRBD2 agrees at 7 bases. The CDR3 is made up of 15 amino acids. Per germline, CDR1 SGDLS and CDR2 YYNGEE. V lost 0 bases, J lost 3 bases, and 2 bases stayed unmatched. CDR3 in amino acids: CASSVDGRYTGELFF. In DNA, the CDR3 is TGTGCCAGCAGCGTAGACGGGAGGTACACCGGGGAGCTGTTTTTT.

The gene calls are TRBV27 and TRBJ2-5; weak D call: TRBD2 (5 bases). CDR3 length equals 11 residues. CDR1 is MNHEY, CDR2 SMNVEV, per germline (reference sequence). Trimming removed 6 bases at V and 11 bases at J, with 13 bases between. In nucleotides, the CDR3 is TGTGCCAGCAGCCTGGCTGGGGAGCAGTACTTC. Translated, it gives CASSLAGEQYF.

The chain joins TRBV6-1 to TRBJ1-2; maybe TRBD1 (6 bases). Per the germline V gene, CDR1 is MNHNS and CDR2 is SASEGT. The CDR3 contains 14 residues. The V gene lost 7 bases and the J gene lost 4 bases, with 16 bases spanning the gap. The CDR3 here is CASTPAGVIYGYTF. Here the CDR3 DNA reads TGTGCCAGCACCCCAGCAGGGGTTATCTATGGCTACACCTTC.

The chain recombines TRBV19 with TRBJ1-4; D uncertain. Germline V lookup: CDR1 LNHDA, CDR2 SQIVND (reference sequence). This CDR3 is 14 amino acids long. V dropped 7 bases and J dropped 0 bases, with 9 bases sitting between them. For the CDR3, the DNA is TGTGCCAGTACAGAGCGGGCAACTAATGAAAAACTGTTTTTT. It encodes CASTERATNEKLFF.

The chain is built from TRBV5-1 and TRBJ2-5; perhaps TRBD1 as D (6 bases). This CDR3 spans 13 amino acids. CDR1 and CDR2 from the germline V gene are SGHRS and YFSETQ. The V end lost 0 bases, the J end lost 7 bases, and 10 bases lay between the germline ends. CDR3 sequence reads: CASSLGPTGTQYF. CDR3 in DNA: TGCGCCAGCAGCTTGGGGCCGACAGGGACCCAGTACTTC.

The chain has TRBV29-1 and TRBJ2-7; 7 bases match TRBD2. The CDR3 length is 12 residues. Germline V lookup: CDR1 SQVTM, CDR2 ANQGSEA. Trimming cost V 6 bases and J 2 bases; bases outside gene matches: 4. CDR3 sequence: CSVGTNPYEQYF. The CDR3 coding sequence is TGCAGCGTCGGGACTAATCCCTACGAGCAGTACTTC.